Below are 22 T cell receptor beta chains sequenced from a single sample in a study of blood T cells in healthy people across ages. A second PCR, run for about 7 to 11 cycles, used a sample-barcoded 5' primer plus a J-beta primer mix. A single record per CDR3 protein comes from TCRdb applying MiXCR to the 5' RACE reads. Of 1,300,000 or so distinct CDR3 sequences listed, around 55% are singletons. The sample was blood. These receptors were collected from a man aged 18 to 29 in good health.

This clonotype was seen a handful of times. CDR3 sequence reads: CSARGINYGYTF. In nucleotides, the CDR3 is TGCAGTGCTAGAGGGATTAACTATGGCTACACCTTC. V is TRBV20-1 and J is TRBJ1-2; D remains unclear. Trimming shortened V by 1 base and J by 1 base, and 4 bases separated the two germline ends. The CDR3 spans 12 residues. CDR1 is DFQATT, CDR2 SNEGSKA, per germline (reference sequence).

The gene calls are TRBV21-1 and TRBJ2-6; TRBD1, the D gene given by the table, was not confirmed from the DNA. TRBV21-1 is a pseudogene. The CDR3 contains 14 residues. The CDR3 bases are TGTGCCCCCGGAGAAGGGAAGGAGGTCAACGTCCTGACTTTC. Amino acids: CAPGEGKEVNVLTF.

The genes are TRBV5-6 and TRBJ2-2; D is undetermined. The CDR3 loop spans 12 amino acids. CDR1 and CDR2 from the germline V gene are SGHDT and YYEEEE. The V and J ends lost 7 bases and 7 bases respectively, with 11 bases between them. The chain's CDR3 is CASQVVDGELFF. The CDR3 nucleotides are TGTGCCAGCCAAGTGGTCGACGGGGAGCTGTTTTTT. Full variable domain (outside the CDR3, taken from reference TRBV5-6 and TRBJ2-2): DAGVTQSPTHLIKTRGQQVTLRCSPKSGHDTVSWYQQALGQGPQFIFQYYEEEERQRGNFPDRFSGHQFPNYSSELNVNALLLGDSALYLCASQVVDGELFFGEGSRLTVL.

This clonotype was counted once. The chain employs TRBV29-1 and TRBJ2-3, with TRBD2 matching over 10 bases. V was pared by 3 bases and J by 3 bases, with 6 bases of the junction left unmatched. There are 15 residues in the CDR3. The germline V gene has CDR1 SQVTM and CDR2 ANQGSEA. The CDR3 bases are TGCAGCGTTGATTCTAGCGGGAGTCTTACAGATACGCAGTATTTT. This translates into CSVDSSGSLTDTQYF.

The CDR3: CASMVVSRGANLQETQYF. CDR3 in DNA: TGCGCCAGCATGGTGGTTTCTCGGGGGGCGAACCTCCAAGAGACCCAGTACTTC. This sequence joins TRBV10-1 and TRBJ2-5, with D maybe TRBD2 (7 bases). Germline V CDR1 and CDR2: WNHNN, SYGVQD (reference sequence). The CDR3 is 18 residues long. The V gene lost 7 bases and the J gene lost 1 base, with 25 bases spanning the gap.

There are a few counts of this clonotype. The V gene is TRBV7-2, the J gene TRBJ1-2; D might be TRBD1 (6 bases). The CDR3 loop spans 15 amino acids. CDR1 and CDR2 (germline): SGHTA, FQGNSA. The V end lost 1 base, the J end lost 4 bases, and 13 bases lay between the germline ends. The CDR3 reads CASSLGGRGAYGYTF. Here the CDR3 DNA reads TGTGCCAGCAGCTTAGGCGGCAGGGGTGCCTATGGCTACACCTTC.

The J gene is TRBJ1-1, the V gene TRBV7-2; 7 bases align to TRBD1. CDR1 is SGHTA and CDR2 is FQGNSA in the germline V gene. CDR3 length: 14 residues. J gave up 4 bases and V 4 bases, and 6 bases lay outside the gene matches. CDR3 residues: CASSSGQQGTEAFF. The CDR3 DNA sequence: TGTGCCAGCAGCTCGGGACAGCAGGGCACTGAAGCTTTCTTT.

The chain uses TRBV4-1 and TRBJ1-2, with D perhaps TRBD1 (6 bases). The CDR3 totals 15 residues. CDR1 MGHRA and CDR2 YSYEKL come from the germline V gene. The V and J ends lost 5 bases and 3 bases respectively, with 16 bases between them. The CDR3 nucleotides are TGCGCCAGCAGCGGAGGGGGGTTTCTTGACTATGGCTACACCTTC. Translation: CASSGGGFLDYGYTF.

This clonotype was counted a few times. V gene TRBV5-1 combines with J gene TRBJ2-1; D is unclear. The CDR3 spans 14 residues. Germline CDR1 and CDR2: SGHRS and YFSETQ. Trimming removed 1 base at V and 3 bases at J, with 8 bases between. CDR3 sequence (DNA): TGCGCCAGCAGCTTGTATCACGGCTACAATGAGCAGTTCTTC. Encoded protein: CASSLYHGYNEQFF.

The chain recombines TRBV15 with TRBJ1-1; D ambiguous. The CDR3 totals 18 residues. Germline CDR1 reads LNHNV; CDR2 reads YYDKDF (reference sequence). The V end was cut by 1 base, the J end by 3 bases, with 21 bases between. In DNA, the CDR3 is TGTGCCACCAGCAGAGTCCATCGATTATATGAGTCGGACACTGAAGCTTTCTTT. It is translated as CATSRVHRLYESDTEAFF.

This chain uses TRBV3-1 with TRBJ1-4, with a weak D call TRBD1 (5 bases). From germline, CDR1 is LGHDT and CDR2 YNNKEL (reference sequence). Trimming took off 4 bases at V and 7 bases at J, with 19 bases between the two ends. This CDR3 has 16 residues. CDR3 DNA: TGTGCCAGCAGCCCTCGGGGCCGGGCGGCGGGTGAAAAACTGTTTTTT. This sequence encodes CASSPRGRAAGEKLFF.

This rearrangement joins TRBV6-6 to TRBJ2-1; 11 nucleotides align to TRBD2. Germline-derived CDR1 and CDR2 are MNHNY and SVGAGI (reference sequence). The CDR3 length is 16 residues. J gave up 0 bases and V 6 bases, and 4 bases lay outside the gene matches. The CDR3 region has the DNA TGTGCCAGCAGGTCCGGGACTAGCGGCTCCTACAATGAGCAGTTCTTC. Translating gives CASRSGTSGSYNEQFF.

V and J are TRBV14 and TRBJ1-1, with 7 bases lining up with TRBD1. Germline CDR1 and CDR2: SGHDN and FVKESK. V trimming: 3 bases; J trimming: 4 bases; junction bases outside the gene matches: 8. The CDR3 is 15 residues long. CDR3 loop: CASSQTGRGITEAFF. CDR3 DNA: TGTGCCAGCAGCCAGACAGGGCGAGGTATCACTGAAGCTTTCTTT.

There are a few counts of this clonotype. The chain uses TRBV6-1 and TRBJ2-1; possibly TRBD1 for D (5 bases). Trimming shortened V by 4 bases and J by 8 bases, and 15 bases separated the two germline ends. Per the germline V gene, CDR1 is MNHNS and CDR2 is SASEGT. The CDR3 contains 14 residues. Here the CDR3 DNA reads TGTGCCAGCAGTGCAGGGCCTACCTCTGATGAGCAGTTCTTC. Protein sequence: CASSAGPTSDEQFF.

This clonotype was found a few times. The rearrangement joins TRBV29-1 to TRBJ2-2, with D uncertain. Germline CDR1 reads SQVTM; CDR2 reads ANQGSEA. The CDR3 is 15 residues long. V lost 1 base and J lost 3, with 12 bases in between. Here the CDR3 DNA reads TGCAGCGTTGAAGTGGTGGGCAGCTACACCGGGGAGCTGTTTTTT. Amino acids: CSVEVVGSYTGELFF.

The V call is TRBV7-2, the J call TRBJ2-7; no clear D. Germline V gene data show CDR1 as SGHTA and CDR2 as FQGNSA. The CDR3 runs 14 residues. The V end lost 5 bases, the J end lost 3 bases, and 14 bases lay between the germline ends. CDR3 protein: CASSVRSQIYEQYF. The DNA of the CDR3 is TGTGCCAGCAGCGTAAGGTCGCAGATCTACGAGCAGTACTTC.

This clonotype was seen a few times. The J gene is TRBJ1-2, the V gene TRBV4-1, with D perhaps matching TRBD1 (5 bases). Per the germline V gene, CDR1 is MGHRA and CDR2 is YSYEKL. The CDR3 runs to 13 residues. Trimming cost V 5 bases and J 3 bases, with 10 bases left between them. The CDR3 DNA sequence: TGCGCCAGCAGCGTCGGGGCAGACTATGGCTACACCTTC. Translation: CASSVGADYGYTF.

The chain combines TRBV5-5 with TRBJ1-1; 10 nucleotides align to TRBD1. CDR3 length: 16 amino acids. Germline V gene data show CDR1 as SGHKS and CDR2 as YYEKEE (reference sequence). Germline trimming cut 4 bases from V and 6 bases from J; bases unmatched to any gene: 12. The CDR3, as DNA: TGTGCCAGCAGCGCGGGACAGGGGTTACTATACGCTGAAGCTTTCTTT. This gives the protein CASSAGQGLLYAEAFF.

Only a few counts were recorded for this clonotype. CDR3 loop: CASSQASGAFF. The CDR3 DNA reads as TGCGCCAGCAGCCAAGCATCGGGAGCTTTCTTT. This sequence joins TRBV4-1 and TRBJ1-1; D remains unclear. Trimming left V 1 base short and J 10 bases short, with 7 bases between. The CDR3 is made up of 11 amino acids. CDR1 is MGHRA, CDR2 YSYEKL, per germline.

The chain has TRBV7-2 and TRBJ2-7; D assignment may be TRBD1 or TRBD2 (6 bases each). The CDR3 has 15 residues. Trimming removed 7 bases from V and 1 base from J, with 17 bases in between. Germline V gene data show CDR1 as SGHTA and CDR2 as FQGNSA. The CDR3 DNA reads as TGTGCCAGCACCCTGCGGGGACAAAGATCCTACGAGCAGTACTTC. Amino acid sequence: CASTLRGQRSYEQYF.

This clonotype was counted between two and nine times. The gene calls are TRBV6-1 and TRBJ1-2, with unresolved D. Deletions cut 6 bases from V and 1 base from J, with 18 bases between. The CDR3 consists of 16 residues. Per the germline V gene, CDR1 is MNHNS and CDR2 is SASEGT. CDR3 sequence (DNA): TGTGCCAGCAGCCCCCGCTTAGGCGTTGGTAACTATGGCTACACCTTC. Its translation: CASSPRLGVGNYGYTF.

This clonotype appeared a few times. The chain uses TRBV12-3 or TRBV12-4 and TRBJ1-4; 9 nucleotides line up with TRBD1. The junction had 4 bases not matched to a gene; V was cut back by 5 bases and J by 3 bases. The CDR3 has 15 amino acids. The CDR3, as DNA: TGTGCCAGCAGTGGGACAGGGTCTGCTAATGAAAAACTGTTTTTT. Protein: CASSGTGSANEKLFF.